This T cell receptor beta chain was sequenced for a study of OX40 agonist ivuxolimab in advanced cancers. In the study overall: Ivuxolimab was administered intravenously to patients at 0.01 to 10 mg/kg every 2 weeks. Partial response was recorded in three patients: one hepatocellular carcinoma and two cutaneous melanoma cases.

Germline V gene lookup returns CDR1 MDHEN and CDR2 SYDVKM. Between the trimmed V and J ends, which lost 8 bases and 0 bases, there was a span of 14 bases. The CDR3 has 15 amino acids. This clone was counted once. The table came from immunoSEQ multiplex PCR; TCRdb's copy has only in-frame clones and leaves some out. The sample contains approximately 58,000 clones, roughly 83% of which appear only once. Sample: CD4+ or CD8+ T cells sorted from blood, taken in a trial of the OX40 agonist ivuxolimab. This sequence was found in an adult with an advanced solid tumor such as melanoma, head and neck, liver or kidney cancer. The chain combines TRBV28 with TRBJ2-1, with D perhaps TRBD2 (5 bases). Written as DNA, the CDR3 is TGTGCCAGCCTACCCTCGGGATCCTCCTACAATGAGCAGTTCTTC. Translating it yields CASLPSGSSYNEQFF.